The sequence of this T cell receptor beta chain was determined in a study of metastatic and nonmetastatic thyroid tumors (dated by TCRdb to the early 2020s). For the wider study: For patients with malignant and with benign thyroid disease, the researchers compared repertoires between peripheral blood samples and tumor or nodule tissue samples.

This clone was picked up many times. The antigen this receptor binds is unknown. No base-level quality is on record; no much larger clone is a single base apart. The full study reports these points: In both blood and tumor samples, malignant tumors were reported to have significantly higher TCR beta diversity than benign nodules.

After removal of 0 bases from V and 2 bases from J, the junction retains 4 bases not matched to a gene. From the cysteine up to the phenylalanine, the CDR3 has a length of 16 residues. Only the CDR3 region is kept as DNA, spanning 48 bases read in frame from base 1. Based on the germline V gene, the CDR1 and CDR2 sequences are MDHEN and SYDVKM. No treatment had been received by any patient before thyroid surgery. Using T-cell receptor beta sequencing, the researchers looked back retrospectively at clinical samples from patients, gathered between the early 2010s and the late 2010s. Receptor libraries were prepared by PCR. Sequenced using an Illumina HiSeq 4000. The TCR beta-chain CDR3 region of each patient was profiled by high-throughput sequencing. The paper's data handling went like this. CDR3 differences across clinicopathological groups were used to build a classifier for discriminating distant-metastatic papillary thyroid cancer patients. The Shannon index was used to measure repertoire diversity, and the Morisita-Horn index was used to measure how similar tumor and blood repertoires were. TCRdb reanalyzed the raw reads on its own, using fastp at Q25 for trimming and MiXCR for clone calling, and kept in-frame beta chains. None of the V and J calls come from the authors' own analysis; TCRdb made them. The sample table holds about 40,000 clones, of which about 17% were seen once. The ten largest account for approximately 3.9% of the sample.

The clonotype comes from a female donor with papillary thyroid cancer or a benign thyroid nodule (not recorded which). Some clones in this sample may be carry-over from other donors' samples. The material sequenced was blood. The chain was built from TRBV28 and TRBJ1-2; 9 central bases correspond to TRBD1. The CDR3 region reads CASSLWAQGANYGYTF. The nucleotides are TGTGCCAGCAGTTTATGGGCACAGGGGGCAAACTATGGCTACACCTTC.